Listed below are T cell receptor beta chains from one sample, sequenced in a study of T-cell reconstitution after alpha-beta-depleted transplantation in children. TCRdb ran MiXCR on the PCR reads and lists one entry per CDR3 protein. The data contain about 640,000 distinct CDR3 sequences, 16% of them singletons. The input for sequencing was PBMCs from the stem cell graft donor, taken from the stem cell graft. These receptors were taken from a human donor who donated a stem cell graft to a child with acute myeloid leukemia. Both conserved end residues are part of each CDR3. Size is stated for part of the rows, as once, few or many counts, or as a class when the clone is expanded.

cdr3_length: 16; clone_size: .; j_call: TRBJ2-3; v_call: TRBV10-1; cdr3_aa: CASSDPGGAPQDTQYF
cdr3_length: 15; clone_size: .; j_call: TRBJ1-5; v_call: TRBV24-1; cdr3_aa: CATSASGWGNQPQHF
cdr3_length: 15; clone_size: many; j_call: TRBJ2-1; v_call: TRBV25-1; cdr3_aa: CASKDARGTYNEQFF
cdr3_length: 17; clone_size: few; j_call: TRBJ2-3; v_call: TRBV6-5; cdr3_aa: CASSYSTSGASTDTQYF
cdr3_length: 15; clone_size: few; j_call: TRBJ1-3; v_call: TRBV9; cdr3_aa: CASSIGGQARDTIYF
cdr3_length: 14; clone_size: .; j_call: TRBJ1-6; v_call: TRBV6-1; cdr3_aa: CASTLARGNSPLHF
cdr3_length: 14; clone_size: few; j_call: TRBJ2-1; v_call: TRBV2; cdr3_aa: CASSVGQAYNEQFF
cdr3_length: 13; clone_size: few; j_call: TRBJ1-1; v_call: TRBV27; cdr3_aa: CASSSYRDTEAFF
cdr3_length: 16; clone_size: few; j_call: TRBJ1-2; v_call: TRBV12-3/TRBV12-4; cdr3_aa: CASSKRTGDLHDGYTF
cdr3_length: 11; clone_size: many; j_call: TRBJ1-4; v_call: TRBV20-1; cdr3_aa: CSARSLQKLFF
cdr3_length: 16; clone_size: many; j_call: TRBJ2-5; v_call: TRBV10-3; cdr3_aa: CAISEASVGVQETQYF
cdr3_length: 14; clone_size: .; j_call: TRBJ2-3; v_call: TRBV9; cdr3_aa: CASTGGGSEDTQYF
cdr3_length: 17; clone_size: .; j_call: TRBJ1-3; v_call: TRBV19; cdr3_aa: CASSLASVITSGNTIYF
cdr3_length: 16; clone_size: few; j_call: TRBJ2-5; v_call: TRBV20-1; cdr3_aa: CSARPPSGGGVETQYF
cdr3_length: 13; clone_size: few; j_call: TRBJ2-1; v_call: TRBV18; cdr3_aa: CASSPGQGGEQFF